The clone carrying this T cell receptor beta chain showed up just once. Assay: immunoSEQ multiplex PCR; the TCRdb copy retains only in-frame clones and omits some. Of under 200,000 clones listed, just over 90% are singletons. The data are from a study of T cell responses to AZD1222 COVID-19 vaccine. The germline CDR1 and CDR2 sequences are WSHSY and SAAADI. The CDR3 loop spans 15 amino acids. The V end was cut by 6 bases, the J end by 3 bases, with 14 bases between. This receptor was taken from an adult who received the MenACWY meningococcal vaccine as a control. The genes are TRBV10-2 and TRBJ1-4; possibly TRBD1 for D (5 bases). The sample in question was peripheral blood, obtained 28 days after the second dose of the MenACWY control vaccine. The CDR3 DNA follows: TGCGCCAGCAGCTTTCAGGGTTCGGCTAATGAAAAACTGTTTTTT. This gives the protein CASSFQGSANEKLFF.